This T cell receptor beta chain was captured by sequencing in a study of T cells in Graves' hyperthyroidism and ophthalmopathy. Study-level background: Specimen type is peripheral blood, collected at initial diagnosis prior to any treatment. Findings and caveats of the study: Blood also contained most expanded thyroid clonotypes above 0.001.

Amplified TCR beta CDR3 regions came from RNA transcripts. RT-PCR in the first round (using the HTBI primer set) targeted the TCR CDR3. TCRdb fed the multiplex PCR reads into MiXCR, producing one record per CDR3 protein. Here the sample spans around 520,000 distinct CDR3 sequences, 14% being singletons. With regard to this clonotype: What it binds is unknown.

Together with thyroid ultrasound, orbital computed tomography, serum thyroxine and TRAb, clinical symptoms were used for diagnoses. The authors obtained PBMCs from over 7.5 ml of fresh peripheral blood. Material: blood. This TCR derives from a woman aged 40 to 55 with Graves' hyperthyroidism.

The CDR3 spells CSASSVRGTDTQYF. For the CDR3, the DNA is TGCAGTGCTAGTTCGGTCAGAGGCACAGATACGCAGTATTTT. J is TRBJ2-3 and V is TRBV20-1, with D uncertain. Germline-derived CDR1 and CDR2 are DFQATT and SNEGSKA (reference sequence). CDR3 length: 14 amino acids. V shed 3 bases and J shed 1 base, with 11 bases lying between them.